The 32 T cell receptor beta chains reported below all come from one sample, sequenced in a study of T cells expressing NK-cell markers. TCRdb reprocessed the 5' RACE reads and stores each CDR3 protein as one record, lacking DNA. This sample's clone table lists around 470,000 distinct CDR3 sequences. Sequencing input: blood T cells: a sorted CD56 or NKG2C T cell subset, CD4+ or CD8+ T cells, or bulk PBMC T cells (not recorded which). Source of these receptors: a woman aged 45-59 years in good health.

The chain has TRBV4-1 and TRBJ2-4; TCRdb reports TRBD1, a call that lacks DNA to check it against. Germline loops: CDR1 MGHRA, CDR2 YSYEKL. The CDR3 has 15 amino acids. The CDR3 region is CASSRQGFTKNIQYF.

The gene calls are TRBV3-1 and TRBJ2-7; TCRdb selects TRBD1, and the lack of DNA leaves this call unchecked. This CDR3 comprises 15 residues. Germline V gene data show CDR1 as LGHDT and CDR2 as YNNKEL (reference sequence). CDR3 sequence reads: CASSQGTGLYTEQYF.

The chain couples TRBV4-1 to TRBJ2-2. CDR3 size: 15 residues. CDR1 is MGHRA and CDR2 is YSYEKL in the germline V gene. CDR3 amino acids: CASSQVSSRTGELFF.

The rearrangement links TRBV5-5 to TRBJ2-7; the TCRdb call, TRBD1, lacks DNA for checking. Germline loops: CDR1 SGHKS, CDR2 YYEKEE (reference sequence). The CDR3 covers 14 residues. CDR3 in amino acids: CASRVGRGVYEQYF.

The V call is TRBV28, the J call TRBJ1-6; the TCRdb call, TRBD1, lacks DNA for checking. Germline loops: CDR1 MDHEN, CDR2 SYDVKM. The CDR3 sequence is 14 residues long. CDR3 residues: CASSKGQVNSPLHF. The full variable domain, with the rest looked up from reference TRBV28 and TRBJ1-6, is DVKVTQSSRYLVKRTGEKVFLECVQDMDHENMFWYRQDPGLGLRLIYFSYDVKMKEKGDIPEGYSVSREKKERFSLILESASTNQTSMYLCASSKGQVNSPLHFGNGTRLTVT.

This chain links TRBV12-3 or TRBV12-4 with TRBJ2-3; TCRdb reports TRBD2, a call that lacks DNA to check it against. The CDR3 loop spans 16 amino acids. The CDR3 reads CASSLKSGRGADTQYF.

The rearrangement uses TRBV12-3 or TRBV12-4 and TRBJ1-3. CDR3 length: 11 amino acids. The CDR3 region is CASTQSNTIYF.

Here the CDR3 reads CSVFSDSGNTIYF. The rearrangement links TRBV20-1 to TRBJ1-3. CDR3 length equals 13 residues. Germline CDR1 DFQATT, CDR2 SNEGSKA (reference sequence).

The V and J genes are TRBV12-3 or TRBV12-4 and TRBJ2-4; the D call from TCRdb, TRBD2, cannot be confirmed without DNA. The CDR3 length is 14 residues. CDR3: CASTPTSPGNIQYF.

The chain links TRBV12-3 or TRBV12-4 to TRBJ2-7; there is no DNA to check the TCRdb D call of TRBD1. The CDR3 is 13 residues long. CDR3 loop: CASHEAGGYEQYF.

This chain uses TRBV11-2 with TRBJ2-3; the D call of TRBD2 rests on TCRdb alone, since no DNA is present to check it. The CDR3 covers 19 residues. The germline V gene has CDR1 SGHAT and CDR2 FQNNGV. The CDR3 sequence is CASSLVLSRASGRADTQYF.

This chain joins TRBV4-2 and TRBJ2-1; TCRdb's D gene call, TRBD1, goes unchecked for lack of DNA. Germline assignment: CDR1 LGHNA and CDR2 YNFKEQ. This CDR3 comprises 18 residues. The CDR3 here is CASSQGPSGRGSYNEQFF.

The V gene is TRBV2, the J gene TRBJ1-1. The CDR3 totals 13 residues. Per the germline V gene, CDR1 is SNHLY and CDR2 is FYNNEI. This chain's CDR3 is CASVLVLNTEAFF.

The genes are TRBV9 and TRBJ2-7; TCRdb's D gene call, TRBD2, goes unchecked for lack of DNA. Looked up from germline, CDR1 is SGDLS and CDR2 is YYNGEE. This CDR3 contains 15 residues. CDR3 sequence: CASSINVGPTYEQYF.

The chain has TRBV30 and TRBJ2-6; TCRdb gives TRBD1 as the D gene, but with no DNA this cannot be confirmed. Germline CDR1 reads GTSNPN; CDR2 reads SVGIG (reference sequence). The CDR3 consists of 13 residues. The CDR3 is CAWNEGGANVLTF.

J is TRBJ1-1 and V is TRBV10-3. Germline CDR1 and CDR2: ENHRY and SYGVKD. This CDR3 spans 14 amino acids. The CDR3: CAISDVGLDTEAFF.

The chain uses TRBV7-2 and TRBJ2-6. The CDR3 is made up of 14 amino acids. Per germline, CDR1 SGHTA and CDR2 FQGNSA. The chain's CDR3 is CASSSDSGANVLTF.

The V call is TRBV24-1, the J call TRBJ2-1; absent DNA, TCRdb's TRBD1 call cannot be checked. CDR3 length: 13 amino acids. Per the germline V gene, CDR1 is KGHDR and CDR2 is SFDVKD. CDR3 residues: CATSVGGSDEQFF.

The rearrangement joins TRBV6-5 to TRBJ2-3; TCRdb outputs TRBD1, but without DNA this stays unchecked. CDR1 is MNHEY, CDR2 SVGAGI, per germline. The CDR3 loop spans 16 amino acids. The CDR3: CASSLDRAIGTDTQYF.

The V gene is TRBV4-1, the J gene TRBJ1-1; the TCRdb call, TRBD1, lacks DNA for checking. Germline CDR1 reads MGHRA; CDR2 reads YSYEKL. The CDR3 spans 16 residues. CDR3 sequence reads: CASRAGTGGVNTEAFF.

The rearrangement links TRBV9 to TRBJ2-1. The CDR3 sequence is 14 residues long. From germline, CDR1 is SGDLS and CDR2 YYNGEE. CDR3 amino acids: CASSSNLGPLGQFF.

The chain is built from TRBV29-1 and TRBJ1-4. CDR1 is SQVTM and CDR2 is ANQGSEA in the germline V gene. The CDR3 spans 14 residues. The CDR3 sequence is CSAAYGTGNEKLFF.

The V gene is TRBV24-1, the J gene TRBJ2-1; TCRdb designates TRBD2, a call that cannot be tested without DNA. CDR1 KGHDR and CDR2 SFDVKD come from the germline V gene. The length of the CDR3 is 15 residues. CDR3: CATSGTSRTYNEQFF.

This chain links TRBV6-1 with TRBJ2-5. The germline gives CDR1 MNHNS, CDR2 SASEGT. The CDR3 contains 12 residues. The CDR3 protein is CAANAPAETQYF.

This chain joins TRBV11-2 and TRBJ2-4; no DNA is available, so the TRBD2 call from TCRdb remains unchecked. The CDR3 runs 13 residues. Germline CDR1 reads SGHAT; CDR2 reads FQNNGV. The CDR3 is CASSLTSSGSRDF.

This CDR3 is CASSYRHRGRVENIQYF. This chain joins TRBV6-6 and TRBJ2-4; TCRdb proposes TRBD1, but this gene call is untestable without DNA. This CDR3 is 17 amino acids long. Germline V gene sequence: CDR1 MNHNY, CDR2 SVGAGI (reference sequence).

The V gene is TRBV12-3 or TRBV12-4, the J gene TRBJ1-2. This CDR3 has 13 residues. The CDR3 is CASSFDILYGYTF.

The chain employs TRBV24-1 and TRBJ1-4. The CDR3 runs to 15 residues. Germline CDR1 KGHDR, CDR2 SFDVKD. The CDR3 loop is CATSDPTATNEKLFF.

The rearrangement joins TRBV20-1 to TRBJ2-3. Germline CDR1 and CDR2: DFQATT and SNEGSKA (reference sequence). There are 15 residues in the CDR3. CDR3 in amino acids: CSASKSLAWADTQYF.

The CDR3 reads CASSPFRLAGLRDTQYF. The chain is built from TRBV7-9 and TRBJ2-3; TCRdb outputs TRBD2, but without DNA this stays unchecked. Germline CDR1 reads SEHNR; CDR2 reads FQNEAQ (reference sequence). CDR3 length: 17 residues.

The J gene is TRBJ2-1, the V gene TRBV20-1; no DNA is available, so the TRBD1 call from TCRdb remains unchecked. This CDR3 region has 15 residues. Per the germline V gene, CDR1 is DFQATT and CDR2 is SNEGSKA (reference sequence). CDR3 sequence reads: CSAGSGRPEHGEQFF.

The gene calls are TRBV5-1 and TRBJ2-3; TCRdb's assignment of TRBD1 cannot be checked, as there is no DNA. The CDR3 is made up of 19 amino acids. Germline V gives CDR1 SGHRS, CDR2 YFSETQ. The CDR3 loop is CASSDHRVSGRGGTDTQYF.